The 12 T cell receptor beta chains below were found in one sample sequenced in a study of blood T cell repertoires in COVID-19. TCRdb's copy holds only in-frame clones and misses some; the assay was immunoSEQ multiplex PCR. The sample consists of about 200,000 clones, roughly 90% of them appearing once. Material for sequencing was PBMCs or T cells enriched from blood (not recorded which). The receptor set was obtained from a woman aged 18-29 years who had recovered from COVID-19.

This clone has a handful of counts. The DNA of the CDR3 is TGTGCCAGCAGCCAAGACCGAGCCGGGGAGCTGTTTTTT. Translation gives CASSQDRAGELFF. This rearrangement joins TRBV4-2 to TRBJ2-2; no definite D call. This CDR3 contains 13 residues. Germline loops: CDR1 LGHNA, CDR2 YNFKEQ. V lost 0 bases and J 6 bases, leaving 5 bases between the germline ends.

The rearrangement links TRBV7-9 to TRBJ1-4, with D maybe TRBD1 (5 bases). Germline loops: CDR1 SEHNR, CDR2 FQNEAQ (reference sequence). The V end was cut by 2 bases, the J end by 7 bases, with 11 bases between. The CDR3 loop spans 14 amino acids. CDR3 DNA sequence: TGTGCCAGCAGCTTAAGCAGGGATCTTGAAAAACTGTTTTTT. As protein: CASSLSRDLEKLFF.

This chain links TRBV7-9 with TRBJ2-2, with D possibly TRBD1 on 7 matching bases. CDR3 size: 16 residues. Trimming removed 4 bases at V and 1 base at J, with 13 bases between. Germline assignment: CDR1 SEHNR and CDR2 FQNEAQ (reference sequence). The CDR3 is CASSSTQGGNTGELFF. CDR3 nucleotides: TGTGCCAGCAGCTCGACGCAGGGGGGGAACACCGGGGAGCTGTTTTTT.

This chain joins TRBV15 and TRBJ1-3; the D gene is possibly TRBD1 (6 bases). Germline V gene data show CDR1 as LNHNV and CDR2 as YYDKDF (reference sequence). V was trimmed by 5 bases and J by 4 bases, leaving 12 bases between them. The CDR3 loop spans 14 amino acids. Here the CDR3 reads CATSLRGTGNTIYF. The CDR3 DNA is TGTGCCACCAGCCTCAGGGGTACCGGAAACACCATATATTTT.

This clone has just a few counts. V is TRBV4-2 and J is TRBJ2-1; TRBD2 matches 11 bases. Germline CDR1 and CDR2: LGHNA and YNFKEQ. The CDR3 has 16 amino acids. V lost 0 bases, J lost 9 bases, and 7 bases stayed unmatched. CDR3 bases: TGTGCCAGCAGCCAAGATCTTAGCGGGGGGGCGGGTGAGCAGTTCTTC. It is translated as CASSQDLSGGAGEQFF.

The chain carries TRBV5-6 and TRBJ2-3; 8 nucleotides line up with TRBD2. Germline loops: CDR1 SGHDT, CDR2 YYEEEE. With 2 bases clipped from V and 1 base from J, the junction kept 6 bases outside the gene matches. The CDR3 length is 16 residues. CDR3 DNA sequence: TGTGCCAGCAGCTTACGCGGGGGGTGGGGCACAGATACGCAGTATTTT. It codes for CASSLRGGWGTDTQYF.

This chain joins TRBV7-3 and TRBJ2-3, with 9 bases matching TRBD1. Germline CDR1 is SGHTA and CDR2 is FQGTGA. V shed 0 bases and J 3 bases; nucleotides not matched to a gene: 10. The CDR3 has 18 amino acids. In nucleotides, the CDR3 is TGTGCCAGCAGCTTAACCTCACTGGGGACAGGGAAAACAGATACGCAGTATTTT. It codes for CASSLTSLGTGKTDTQYF.

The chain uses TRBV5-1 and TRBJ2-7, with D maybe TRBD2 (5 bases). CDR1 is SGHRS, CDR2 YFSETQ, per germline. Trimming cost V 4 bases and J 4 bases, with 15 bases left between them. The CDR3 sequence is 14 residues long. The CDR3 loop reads CASSRGAGVYEQYF. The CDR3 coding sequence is TGCGCCAGCAGCCGGGGTGCTGGGGTATACGAGCAGTACTTC.

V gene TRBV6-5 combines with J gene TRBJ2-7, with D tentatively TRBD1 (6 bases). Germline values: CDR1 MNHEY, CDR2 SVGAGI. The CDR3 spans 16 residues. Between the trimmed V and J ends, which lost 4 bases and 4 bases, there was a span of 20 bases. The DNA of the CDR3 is TGTGCCAGCAGTTTCAACGCCCCGGGACAAAAATACGAGCAGTACTTC. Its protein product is CASSFNAPGQKYEQYF.

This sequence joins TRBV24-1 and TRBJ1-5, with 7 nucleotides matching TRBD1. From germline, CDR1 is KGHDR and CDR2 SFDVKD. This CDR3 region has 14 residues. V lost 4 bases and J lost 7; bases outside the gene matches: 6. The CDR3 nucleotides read TGTGCCACCAGTGACGCCACAGGGGTCCAGCCCCAGCATTTT. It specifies CATSDATGVQPQHF.

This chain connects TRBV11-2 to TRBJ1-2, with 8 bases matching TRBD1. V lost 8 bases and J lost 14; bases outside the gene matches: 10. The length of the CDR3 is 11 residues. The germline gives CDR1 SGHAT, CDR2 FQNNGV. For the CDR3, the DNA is TGTGCCAGCTCAAACGGGGGGACAGGTACCTTC. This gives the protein CASSNGGTGTF.

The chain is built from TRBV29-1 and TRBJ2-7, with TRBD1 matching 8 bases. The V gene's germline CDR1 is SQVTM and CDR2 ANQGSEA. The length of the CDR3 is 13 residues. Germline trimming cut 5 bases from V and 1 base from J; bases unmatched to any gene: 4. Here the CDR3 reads CSVFWTGSYEQYF. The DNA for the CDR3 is TGCAGCGTTTTCTGGACAGGGTCCTACGAGCAGTACTTC.